Presented here are 32 T cell receptor beta chains from one specimen sequenced in a study of blood T cell repertoires in COVID-19. Sequencing was performed with immunoSEQ multiplex PCR; in TCRdb, only in-frame clones are kept and a portion is missing. This sample has 250,000 to 350,000 clones, with 65% to 85% found just once. Sequenced sample: peripheral blood. The receptors were gathered from a person aged 70 to 85 with COVID-19, enrolled during active disease.

This chain links TRBV4-3 with TRBJ2-2; TRBD2 agrees at 11 bases. Germline V gene sequence: CDR1 LGHNA, CDR2 YSLEER. V shed 4 bases and J 7 bases; nucleotides not matched to a gene: 5. The CDR3 spans 15 residues. The CDR3, as DNA: TGCGCCAGCAGCCCGCTAGCGGGAGGTGACGGGGAGCTGTTTTTT. It is translated as CASSPLAGGDGELFF.

This sequence joins TRBV29-1 and TRBJ1-4; no definite D call. Trimming stripped 6 bases from V and 0 bases from J, with 5 bases between. CDR3 length: 12 residues. Germline CDR1 reads SQVTM; CDR2 reads ANQGSEA. The CDR3 here is CSVRATNEKLFF. The CDR3 DNA is TGCAGCGTAAGAGCAACTAATGAAAAACTGTTTTTT.

The V call is TRBV19, the J call TRBJ2-3; perhaps TRBD2 as D (6 bases). This CDR3 is built from 14 residues. Germline CDR1 is LNHDA and CDR2 is SQIVND (reference sequence). Trimming pared 6 bases from V and 6 bases from J, leaving 16 bases between. The CDR3 loop is CASRAPGVPDTQYF. CDR3 sequence (DNA): TGTGCCAGTAGAGCCCCGGGGGTCCCGGATACGCAGTATTTT. Complete variable domain (other parts from reference TRBV19 and TRBJ2-3): DGGITQSPKYLFRKEGQNVTLSCEQNLNHDAMYWYRQDPGQGLRLIYYSQIVNDFQKGDIAEGYSVSREKKESFPLTVTSAQKNPTAFYLCASRAPGVPDTQYFGPGTRLTVL.

The chain couples TRBV19 to TRBJ2-7; no clear D gene. The CDR3 is 13 residues long. Per germline, CDR1 LNHDA and CDR2 SQIVND (reference sequence). V lost 4 bases and J lost 6, with 13 bases in between. The CDR3 DNA sequence: TGTGCCAGTAGTAGCGGCCCCTCTGGCGAGCAGTACTTC. Encoded protein: CASSSGPSGEQYF. The entire variable domain, with the rest obtained from reference TRBV19 and TRBJ2-7, is as follows: DGGITQSPKYLFRKEGQNVTLSCEQNLNHDAMYWYRQDPGQGLRLIYYSQIVNDFQKGDIAEGYSVSREKKESFPLTVTSAQKNPTAFYLCASSSGPSGEQYFGPGTRLTVT.

This clone was counted once. CDR3 DNA: TGCGCCAGCAGCCAAGAAGGGTTCTGGACTAGCGACCAGAACTCGAACACCGGGGAGCTGTTTTTT. Its protein is CASSQEGFWTSDQNSNTGELFF. The rearrangement uses TRBV4-3 and TRBJ2-2, with 9 bases lining up with TRBD2. The V segment lost 0 bases and the J segment 0 bases; nucleotides outside the gene matches: 17. The CDR3 sequence is 22 residues long. The germline V gene encodes CDR1 LGHNA and CDR2 YSLEER.

This clone was observed once. The genes are TRBV3-1 (or the pseudogene TRBV3-2) and TRBJ2-2, with TRBD2 identical over 11 bases. CDR3 length: 19 residues. V lost 3 bases to trimming and J lost 6 bases; unmatched junction nucleotides: 15. Per the germline V gene, CDR1 is LGHDT and CDR2 is YNNKEL (reference sequence). CDR3 amino acids: CASSQEGTSGLKGSGELFF. DNA of the CDR3: TGTGCCAGCAGCCAGGAAGGGACTAGCGGACTCAAAGGGTCCGGGGAGCTGTTTTTT.

J is TRBJ2-2 and V is TRBV29-1; 7 nucleotides agree with TRBD1. The CDR3 is made up of 16 amino acids. Germline V lookup: CDR1 SQVTM, CDR2 ANQGSEA. J gave up 0 bases and V 2 bases, and 6 bases lay outside the gene matches. The CDR3, as DNA: TGCAGCGTTGAAAGAGGGGGCGTCGCGAACACCGGGGAGCTGTTTTTT. Residues: CSVERGGVANTGELFF.

The chain couples TRBV28 to TRBJ2-5; D possibly corresponds to TRBD2 (6 bases). The ends were cut back, 5 bases at V and 2 bases at J, with 9 bases in the middle. Germline V gene data show CDR1 as MDHEN and CDR2 as SYDVKM. CDR3 size: 13 residues. This CDR3 reads CASSRTNQETQYF. CDR3 in DNA: TGTGCCAGCAGTCGGACTAATCAAGAGACCCAGTACTTC. Drawing the rest from reference TRBV28 and TRBJ2-5, the complete variable domain is DVKVTQSSRYLVKRTGEKVFLECVQDMDHENMFWYRQDPGLGLRLIYFSYDVKMKEKGDIPEGYSVSREKKERFSLILESASTNQTSMYLCASSRTNQETQYFGPGTRLLVL.

The V gene is TRBV5-1, the J gene TRBJ1-6, with 8 bases fitting TRBD1. V lost 4 bases to trimming and J lost 8 bases; unmatched junction nucleotides: 8. The CDR3 runs 15 residues. Germline CDR1 and CDR2: SGHRS and YFSETQ. The CDR3 bases are TGCGCCAGCAGCCCAGGAGGACAGGGAGATTCACCCCTCCACTTT. Protein product: CASSPGGQGDSPLHF.

The chain uses TRBV18 and TRBJ2-7, with D unclear. V was cut by 1 base and J by 0 bases, with 16 bases left in between. The CDR3 is 17 residues long. Germline CDR1 reads KGHSH; CDR2 reads LQKENI. The CDR3 nucleotides are TGTGCCAGCTCACCACAGTCCGCTACCACCACCTCCTACGAGCAGTACTTC. This translates into CASSPQSATTTSYEQYF.

The chain carries TRBV12-3 or TRBV12-4 and TRBJ1-2; weak D call: TRBD1 (5 bases). This CDR3 comprises 13 residues. Trimming took 5 bases from V and 4 from J, leaving 11 bases between them. CDR3 region: CASSPRDFYGYTF. The CDR3 coding sequence is TGTGCCAGCAGTCCCAGGGATTTCTATGGCTACACCTTC.

The chain employs TRBV28 and TRBJ2-5; 9 bases are shared with TRBD2. This CDR3 is 14 amino acids long. Germline V gene lookup returns CDR1 MDHEN and CDR2 SYDVKM. With 3 bases clipped from V and 5 bases from J, the junction kept 4 bases outside the gene matches. The CDR3 is CASSLAGGRETQYF. The CDR3 DNA is TGTGCCAGCAGTTTGGCGGGAGGGCGGGAGACCCAGTACTTC.

The J gene is TRBJ1-5, the V gene TRBV5-1; the match to TRBD1 covers 8 bases. The germline V gene has CDR1 SGHRS and CDR2 YFSETQ. V shed 4 bases, J shed 2 bases, and the junction held 5 bases outside the gene matches. This CDR3 is 15 amino acids long. DNA of the CDR3: TGCGCCAGCAGCATGACAGGGGACGGCAATCAGCCCCAGCATTTT. Its translation: CASSMTGDGNQPQHF. The full variable domain, rest sourced from reference TRBV5-1 and TRBJ1-5, is KAGVTQTPRYLIKTRGQQVTLSCSPISGHRSVSWYQQTPGQGLQFLFEYFSETQRNKGNFPGRFSGRQFSNSRSEMNVSTLELGDSALYLCASSMTGDGNQPQHFGDGTRLSIL.

This clone occurred once. This chain links TRBV15 with TRBJ2-1; tentatively, D is TRBD1 (6 bases). Between the trimmed V and J ends, which lost 2 bases and 5 bases, there was a span of 10 bases. CDR3 length: 14 residues. The germline CDR1 and CDR2 sequences are LNHNV and YYDKDF (reference sequence). CDR3 sequence reads: CATSRTTGNNEQFF. CDR3 DNA: TGTGCCACCAGCAGAACTACAGGGAACAATGAGCAGTTCTTC.

V gene TRBV9 combines with J gene TRBJ2-2, with 8 bases aligning to TRBD2. Germline V gene data show CDR1 as SGDLS and CDR2 as YYNGEE. V was pared by 3 bases and J by 4 bases, with 11 bases of the junction left unmatched. The CDR3 has 17 residues. CDR3 sequence: CASSARGWLAGTGELFF. The CDR3 DNA reads TGTGCCAGCAGCGCCCGAGGTTGGCTAGCGGGCACCGGGGAGCTGTTTTTT.

The rearrangement uses TRBV12-5 and TRBJ1-4, with 11 nucleotides matching TRBD1. This CDR3 contains 16 residues. The V and J ends lost 5 bases and 5 bases, in that order; junction bases with no gene match: 7. Per germline, CDR1 LGHNT and CDR2 FRNRAP. In nucleotides, the CDR3 is TGTGCTAGTGGTAGCCAGCGGGACAGGGGGAATGAAAAACTGTTTTTT. Translation gives CASGSQRDRGNEKLFF.

V gene TRBV6-5 combines with J gene TRBJ2-7, with TRBD1 matching over 8 bases. With V trimmed by 10 bases and J by 2 bases, 10 bases remained unmatched. This CDR3 is built from 14 residues. The germline V gene encodes CDR1 MNHEY and CDR2 SVGAGI. The CDR3 reads CATVVGTGTYEQYF. DNA of the CDR3: TGTGCCACGGTTGTAGGGACAGGTACCTACGAGCAGTACTTC.

This chain connects TRBV5-1 to TRBJ2-1; 12 nucleotides align to TRBD1. V shed 4 bases and J 7 bases; nucleotides not matched to a gene: 6. Germline V gene data show CDR1 as SGHRS and CDR2 as YFSETQ. There are 15 residues in the CDR3. Written as DNA, the CDR3 is TGCGCCAGCAGCGCCGGGACAGGGGGCTGGAATGAGCAGTTCTTC. Protein: CASSAGTGGWNEQFF.

This chain links TRBV14 with TRBJ2-1; 10 bases are a match to TRBD2. The CDR3 totals 17 residues. CDR1 SGHDN and CDR2 FVKESK come from the germline V gene. V dropped 5 bases and J dropped 7; count of bases not matched to a gene: 14. CDR3 nucleotide sequence: TGTGCCAGCAGCACCCCCACCGGGCTAGCGGGAGTTAATGAGCAGTTCTTC. Its protein product is CASSTPTGLAGVNEQFF.

This clone was seen a single time. Germline is not matched at one junction end, which may reflect a read error. The chain carries TRBV5-1 and TRBJ2-1, with D maybe TRBD1 (6 bases). Germline V gene sequence: CDR1 SGHRS, CDR2 YFSETQ. The CDR3 has 12 residues. The CDR3 coding sequence is TGCGCCAGCAGCCTCCCAGGGGAACCCAGGGTCTTC. It specifies CASSLPGEPRVF.

The rearrangement uses TRBV21-1 and TRBJ1-6; the table's D call of TRBD1 was not tested on the DNA. TRBV21-1 is noted as a pseudogene. The CDR3 consists of 15 residues. The CDR3 sequence is CASSKVGYRNSPLHF. The CDR3 nucleotides are TGTGCCAGCAGCAAAGTGGGGTACAGGAATTCACCCCTCCACTTT.

This clone was observed a few times. The J gene is TRBJ2-7, the V gene TRBV15, with D perhaps matching TRBD2 (5 bases). Looked up from germline, CDR1 is LNHNV and CDR2 is YYDKDF (reference sequence). Trimming removed 0 bases at V and 7 bases at J, with 13 bases between. The CDR3 contains 14 residues. The CDR3 is CATSRDSDPVEQYF. The DNA of the CDR3 is TGTGCCACCAGCAGAGATAGCGACCCGGTTGAGCAGTACTTC.

The chain has TRBV14 and TRBJ2-7, with D possibly matching TRBD2 (5 bases). This CDR3 region has 14 residues. From germline, CDR1 is SGHDN and CDR2 FVKESK. V was cut by 0 bases and J by 3 bases, with 9 bases left in between. CDR3 nucleotides: TGTGCCAGCAGCCAAGATCATGGGAGCTACGAGCAGTACTTC. Protein: CASSQDHGSYEQYF.

The sample holds one count of this clone. V usage is TRBV5-1 and J usage is TRBJ1-2, with D unclear. V lost 6 bases and J 8 bases, leaving 17 bases between the germline ends. In germline, CDR1 is SGHRS, CDR2 YFSETQ. This CDR3 has 13 amino acids. In nucleotides, the CDR3 is TGCGCCAGCAAATCCGAGGGTACCAGAGGCTACACCTTC. It is translated as CASKSEGTRGYTF. Looking up the rest from reference TRBV5-1 and TRBJ1-2 gives the full variable domain: KAGVTQTPRYLIKTRGQQVTLSCSPISGHRSVSWYQQTPGQGLQFLFEYFSETQRNKGNFPGRFSGRQFSNSRSEMNVSTLELGDSALYLCASKSEGTRGYTFGSGTRLTVV.

This chain uses TRBV27 with TRBJ1-2; a weak D match, TRBD1 (5 bases). The CDR3 extends over 16 amino acids. The ends were cut back, 1 base at V and 4 bases at J, with 16 bases in the middle. Per germline, CDR1 MNHEY and CDR2 SMNVEV (reference sequence). CDR3 amino acids: CASSLWGGGYSYGYTF. The CDR3 region has the DNA TGTGCCAGCAGTTTATGGGGCGGGGGATACAGCTATGGCTACACCTTC.

The chain carries TRBV19 and TRBJ2-2; possible D gene TRBD2, 7 bases. V was cut by 9 bases and J by 4 bases, with 12 bases left in between. This CDR3 has 13 residues. Germline values: CDR1 LNHDA, CDR2 SQIVND (reference sequence). For the CDR3, the DNA is TGTGCCAGCGATAGGGGGGGCACCGGGGAGCTGTTTTTT. As protein: CASDRGGTGELFF. Combining the CDR3 with reference TRBV19 and TRBJ2-2 gives the whole variable domain DGGITQSPKYLFRKEGQNVTLSCEQNLNHDAMYWYRQDPGQGLRLIYYSQIVNDFQKGDIAEGYSVSREKKESFPLTVTSAQKNPTAFYLCASDRGGTGELFFGEGSRLTVL.

The CDR3 DNA follows: TGTGCCAGCAGCCCGGGACAGGGGGCAGGCTATGGCTACACCTTC. Amino acid sequence: CASSPGQGAGYGYTF. The V call is TRBV5-6, the J call TRBJ1-2; 12 bases align to TRBD1. V gave up 4 bases and J gave up 4 bases; unmatched junction bases: 5. This CDR3 has 15 amino acids. Germline assignment: CDR1 SGHDT and CDR2 YYEEEE.

The chain employs TRBV18 and TRBJ1-1; a weak D match, TRBD1 (5 bases). V lost 5 bases, J lost 6 bases, and 16 bases lay in between. Germline CDR1 is KGHSH and CDR2 is LQKENI. CDR3 size: 14 residues. For the CDR3, the DNA is TGTGCCAGCTCAGGAAATACACAGGTATCTGAAGCTTTCTTT. It translates to CASSGNTQVSEAFF.

The chain is built from TRBV7-2 and TRBJ2-7; 7 nucleotides line up with TRBD1. The CDR3 contains 14 residues. Unmatched junction bases numbered 7, after V lost 5 bases and J lost 3 bases. CDR1 and CDR2 from the germline V gene are SGHTA and FQGNSA. The DNA for the CDR3 is TGTGCCAGCAGCCGGCCGGGACAGCTCTACGAGCAGTACTTC. Residues: CASSRPGQLYEQYF. Looking up the rest from reference TRBV7-2 and TRBJ2-7 gives the full variable domain: GAGVSQSPSNKVTEKGKDVELRCDPISGHTALYWYRQSLGQGLEFLIYFQGNSAPDKSGLPSDRFSAERTGGSVSTLTIQRTQQEDSAVYLCASSRPGQLYEQYFGPGTRLTVT.

The rearrangement links TRBV5-6 to TRBJ1-6; D gene unclear. V was shortened by 2 bases and J by 9 bases, with 12 bases between the two germline ends. The CDR3 spans 14 residues. Germline values: CDR1 SGHDT, CDR2 YYEEEE. CDR3 loop: CASSLPIGGSPLHF. The CDR3 region has the DNA TGTGCCAGCAGCTTACCTATAGGAGGTTCACCCCTCCACTTT.

The chain combines TRBV7-9 with TRBJ2-1, with a weak D call TRBD1 (5 bases). The germline gives CDR1 SEHNR, CDR2 FQNEAQ (reference sequence). The CDR3 covers 14 residues. V gave up 2 bases and J gave up 10 bases, with 15 bases separating them. CDR3 protein: CASSLFVSSGEQFF. The CDR3 DNA reads as TGTGCCAGCAGCTTATTTGTTTCGTCAGGGGAGCAGTTCTTC.

CDR3 region: CASSFRGRYGYTF. CDR3 DNA sequence: TGTGCCAGCAGTTTTAGGGGGCGCTATGGCTACACCTTC. V and J are TRBV28 and TRBJ1-2; 7 positions agree with TRBD1. The trim removed 3 bases at V and 4 bases at J, leaving 2 bases unmatched. Germline V CDR1 and CDR2: MDHEN, SYDVKM. This CDR3 is built from 13 residues.